The T cell receptor (beta chain) under discussion was sequenced for a study of tumor-infiltrating lymphocytes in localized non-small cell lung cancer. Study-level results: Tumor T-cell fraction from TCR sequencing was not associated with recurrence-free survival (p = 0.61).

The CDR3 extends over 15 amino acids. Germline V gene sequence: CDR1 LNHDA, CDR2 SQIVND (reference sequence). V was cut by 3 bases and J by 0 bases, with 11 bases left in between. About this clone itself: Its antigen remains unidentified.

Sequencing used immunoSEQ multiplex PCR; TCRdb keeps in-frame clones, though not all of them. Among about 13,000 clones, 79% were seen once, and the ten largest hold about an eighth. The source of this sequence is a human donor with non-small cell lung cancer. The sample consisted of lung tumor tissue. The J gene is TRBJ1-2, the V gene TRBV19; D gene unclear. The CDR3 DNA is TGTGCCAGTAGTATGAGAGGACCGGCTAACTATGGCTACACCTTC. Translation gives CASSMRGPANYGYTF.